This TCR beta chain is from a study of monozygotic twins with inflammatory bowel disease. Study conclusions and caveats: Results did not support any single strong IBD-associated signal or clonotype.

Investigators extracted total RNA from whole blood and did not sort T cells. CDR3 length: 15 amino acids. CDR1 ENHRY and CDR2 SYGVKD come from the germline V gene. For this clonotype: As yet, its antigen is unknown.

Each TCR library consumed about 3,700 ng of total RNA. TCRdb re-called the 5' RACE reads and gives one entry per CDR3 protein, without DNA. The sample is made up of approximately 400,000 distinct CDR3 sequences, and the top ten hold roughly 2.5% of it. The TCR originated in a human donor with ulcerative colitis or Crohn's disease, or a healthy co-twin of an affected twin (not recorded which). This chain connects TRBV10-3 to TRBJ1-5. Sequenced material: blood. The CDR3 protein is CAISELMEVGQPQHF.